The clone carrying this T cell receptor (beta chain) has just a few counts. Its antigen remains unidentified. The CDR3 consists of 16 residues. Germline CDR1 reads LNHDA; CDR2 reads SQIVND (reference sequence). Deletions cut 3 bases from V and 5 bases from J, with 17 bases between. These data originate in a study of T cell repertoires in cytomegalovirus infection. TCRdb passed the reads through MiXCR, listing each CDR3 protein once. The repertoire has around 900,000 distinct CDR3 sequences, roughly 30% of them found once; the top ten carry under 15%. Sequencing was performed on cultured CD8+ T cells from PBMCs, taken from culture after CMV antigen stimulation. The TCR originated in a human donor in good health (CMV status not recorded). Some clones in this sample may be carry-over from other donors' samples. The genes are TRBV19 and TRBJ1-5; no reliable D call. DNA of the CDR3: TGTGCCAGTAGTATCGCCCCCGTAGACGGTTATCAGCCCCAGCATTTT. It specifies CASSIAPVDGYQPQHF. The full variable domain, rest sourced from reference TRBV19 and TRBJ1-5, is DGGITQSPKYLFRKEGQNVTLSCEQNLNHDAMYWYRQDPGQGLRLIYYSQIVNDFQKGDIAEGYSVSREKKESFPLTVTSAQKNPTAFYLCASSIAPVDGYQPQHFGDGTRLSIL.